These 28 T cell receptor beta chains were all obtained from the same sample, sequenced in a study of OX40 agonist ivuxolimab in advanced cancers. Method: immunoSEQ multiplex PCR; TCRdb's copy keeps in-frame clones and lacks some. Seen here are 61,000 or so clones, over 75% observed once, and the top ten hold roughly 2%. The sequences come from CD4+ or CD8+ T cells sorted from blood, collected in a trial of the OX40 agonist ivuxolimab. The receptor source for this set is an adult with an advanced solid tumor such as melanoma, head and neck, liver or kidney cancer.

This sequence joins TRBV5-6 and TRBJ1-1; D not resolved. Germline V gene lookup returns CDR1 SGHDT and CDR2 YYEEEE. Trimming took 0 bases from V and 4 from J, leaving 4 bases between them. The CDR3 extends over 12 amino acids. Here the CDR3 reads CASSLGRTEAFF. CDR3 coding DNA: TGTGCCAGCAGCTTGGGGCGCACTGAAGCTTTCTTT.

The chain links TRBV11-1 to TRBJ2-5; D may be TRBD1 (5 bases). In germline, CDR1 is SGHAT, CDR2 FQDESV (reference sequence). The length of the CDR3 is 13 residues. V lost 1 base and J 5 bases, leaving 8 bases between the germline ends. The DNA for the CDR3 is TGTGCCAGCAGCTTAGGACAGTCGGAGACCCAGTACTTC. It yields the protein CASSLGQSETQYF. Full variable domain (rest looked up from reference TRBV11-1 and TRBJ2-5): EAEVAQSPRYKITEKSQAVAFWCDPISGHATLYWYRQILGQGPELLVQFQDESVVDDSQLPKDRFSAERLKGVDSTLKIQPAELGDSAMYLCASSLGQSETQYFGPGTRLLVL.

The rearrangement uses TRBV5-1 and TRBJ2-3, with 13 bases aligning to TRBD2. The trim removed 5 bases at V and 0 bases at J, leaving 6 bases unmatched. The CDR3 covers 17 residues. CDR1 and CDR2 (germline): SGHRS, YFSETQ. This chain's CDR3 is CASRLRTSGGSTDTQYF. The CDR3 coding sequence is TGCGCCAGCAGATTGAGGACTAGCGGGGGTAGCACAGATACGCAGTATTTT. Drawing the rest from reference TRBV5-1 and TRBJ2-3, the complete variable domain is KAGVTQTPRYLIKTRGQQVTLSCSPISGHRSVSWYQQTPGQGLQFLFEYFSETQRNKGNFPGRFSGRQFSNSRSEMNVSTLELGDSALYLCASRLRTSGGSTDTQYFGPGTRLTVL.

This clone was counted only a few times. J is TRBJ2-1 and V is TRBV10-1; a possible D gene is TRBD2 (6 bases). This CDR3 is built from 15 residues. Germline V gives CDR1 WNHNN, CDR2 SYGVQD (reference sequence). Trimming took 3 bases from V and 0 from J, leaving 9 bases between them. The CDR3 DNA is TGCGCCAGCAGTGACCCGGGAGACTCCTACAATGAGCAGTTCTTC. This translates into CASSDPGDSYNEQFF.

The V gene is TRBV7-9, the J gene TRBJ1-2, with D unresolved. The CDR3 runs 12 residues. The V gene lost 5 bases and the J gene lost 2 bases, with 6 bases spanning the gap. The germline CDR1 and CDR2 sequences are SEHNR and FQNEAQ (reference sequence). CDR3 sequence reads: CASSAENYGYTF. Written as DNA, the CDR3 is TGTGCCAGCAGCGCGGAGAACTATGGCTACACCTTC.

The genes are TRBV5-1 and TRBJ2-3; D remains unclear. CDR3 length: 12 amino acids. With 3 bases removed from V and 6 bases from J, the gap between germline ends came to 8 bases. Germline V gene lookup returns CDR1 SGHRS and CDR2 YFSETQ. CDR3 amino acids: CASSSLRDTQYF. As DNA, the CDR3 is TGCGCCAGCAGCTCATTAAGGGATACGCAGTATTTT.

The gene calls are TRBV5-4 and TRBJ2-1; D remains ambiguous. The CDR3 totals 12 residues. V was cut by 5 bases and J by 6 bases, with 9 bases left in between. Per the germline V gene, CDR1 is SGHNT and CDR2 is YYREEE (reference sequence). The CDR3 loop is CASSENLNEQFF. DNA of the CDR3: TGTGCCAGCAGTGAAAATCTCAATGAGCAGTTCTTC.

The chain is built from TRBV6-6 and TRBJ2-1; D gene uncertain. This CDR3 spans 13 amino acids. Germline values: CDR1 MNHNY, CDR2 SVGAGI (reference sequence). CDR3 coding DNA: TGTGCTGTCGGCAGATCATCCTACAATGAGCAGTTCTTC. Its translation: CAVGRSSYNEQFF.

This rearrangement joins TRBV9 to TRBJ2-7; D is possibly TRBD1 (6 bases). Trimming stripped 0 bases from V and 0 bases from J, with 16 bases between. The length of the CDR3 is 17 residues. The V gene's germline CDR1 is SGDLS and CDR2 YYNGEE. The CDR3 spells CASSVDPHGGSSYEQYF. CDR3 nucleotide sequence: TGTGCCAGCAGCGTAGATCCTCATGGGGGCAGCTCCTACGAGCAGTACTTC. Using reference TRBV9 and TRBJ2-7 for the parts outside the CDR3, the full variable domain is DSGVTQTPKHLITATGQRVTLRCSPRSGDLSVYWYQQSLDQGLQFLIQYYNGEERAKGNILERFSAQQFPDLHSELNLSSLELGDSALYFCASSVDPHGGSSYEQYFGPGTRLTVT.

This clone was picked up a small number of times. The rearrangement joins TRBV29-1 to TRBJ1-1, with 7 bases aligning to TRBD1. The V gene's germline CDR1 is SQVTM and CDR2 ANQGSEA. The CDR3 covers 13 residues. V lost 4 bases and J lost 4; bases outside the gene matches: 6. The CDR3 DNA reads TGCAGCGTTGTCTCCCAGGGGGGCACTGAAGCTTTCTTT. Its protein product is CSVVSQGGTEAFF.

The table lists this clone with a count of one. The V gene is TRBV14, the J gene TRBJ2-7; the D gene is possibly TRBD2 (5 bases). Germline assignment: CDR1 SGHDN and CDR2 FVKESK. The CDR3 consists of 12 residues. Trimming pared 5 bases from V and 0 bases from J, leaving 5 bases between. The CDR3 sequence is CASSGSSYEQYF. The CDR3 nucleotides are TGTGCCAGCAGCGGGAGCTCCTACGAGCAGTACTTC.

The rearrangement joins TRBV5-6 to TRBJ1-5, with a possible D match to TRBD1 (6 bases). The CDR3 runs 15 residues. Between the trimmed V and J ends, which lost 4 bases and 0 bases, there was a span of 11 bases. Per germline, CDR1 SGHDT and CDR2 YYEEEE. The CDR3 protein is CASSVTGYSNQPQHF. The CDR3, as DNA: TGTGCCAGCAGCGTGACAGGTTATAGCAATCAGCCCCAGCATTTT.

The V call is TRBV6-1, the J call TRBJ2-7; a weak D match, TRBD1 (6 bases). Germline-derived CDR1 and CDR2 are MNHNS and SASEGT. The ends were cut back, 7 bases at V and 5 bases at J, with 15 bases in the middle. The CDR3 is 13 residues long. The CDR3 DNA sequence: TGTGCCAGCATTCCAGGGGCGTCCCACGAGCAGTACTTC. Encoded protein: CASIPGASHEQYF.

This clone is medium-sized in the sample. This chain uses TRBV5-4 with TRBJ1-1; 8 bases map to TRBD1. There are 15 residues in the CDR3. Germline CDR1 reads SGHNT; CDR2 reads YYREEE (reference sequence). J was trimmed by 3 bases and V by 2 bases; bases with no gene match: 6. The CDR3 loop reads CASSLDRGYDTEAFF. CDR3 in DNA: TGTGCCAGCAGCTTAGACAGGGGCTATGACACTGAAGCTTTCTTT.

V is TRBV6-5 and J is TRBJ1-1, with unresolved D. Germline lookup yields CDR1 MNHEY and CDR2 SVGAGI. This CDR3 contains 15 residues. Trimming shortened V by 6 bases and J by 0 bases, and 14 bases separated the two germline ends. CDR3 protein: CASRRYLALNTEAFF. CDR3 nucleotides: TGTGCCAGCAGGCGATATCTTGCCTTGAACACTGAAGCTTTCTTT.

The chain combines TRBV19 with TRBJ2-1; D is possibly TRBD1 or TRBD2 (5 bases each). The CDR3 runs 13 residues. Germline V gene data show CDR1 as LNHDA and CDR2 as SQIVND (reference sequence). The V end was cut by 10 bases, the J end by 0 bases, with 10 bases between. CDR3 sequence (DNA): TGTGCCACCGGGGACGGCTCCTACAATGAGCAGTTCTTC. This gives the protein CATGDGSYNEQFF.

The V gene is TRBV18, the J gene TRBJ2-6; D unresolved. V dropped 3 bases and J dropped 2 bases, with 11 bases sitting between them. Germline lookup yields CDR1 KGHSH and CDR2 LQKENI. The length of the CDR3 is 16 residues. The CDR3 is CASSPRLEAGANVLTF. The CDR3, as DNA: TGTGCCAGCTCACCTCGATTAGAAGCTGGGGCCAACGTCCTGACTTTC.

The chain couples TRBV2 to TRBJ2-2; a weak D match, TRBD2 (7 bases). Germline values: CDR1 SNHLY, CDR2 FYNNEI. V shed 6 bases and J shed 0 bases, with 8 bases lying between them. This CDR3 has 14 amino acids. The CDR3 DNA is TGTGCCAGCAGGCGGGGGCCGAACACCGGGGAGCTGTTTTTT. It translates to CASRRGPNTGELFF.

The chain has TRBV4-3 and TRBJ1-1; D is unclear. Trimming stripped 1 base from V and 5 bases from J, with 14 bases between. Germline lookup yields CDR1 LGHNA and CDR2 YSLEER. The CDR3 sequence is 15 residues long. Written as DNA, the CDR3 is TGCGCCAGCAGCCAAGTAGGAAAGGGCCTGACTGAAGCTTTCTTT. This gives the protein CASSQVGKGLTEAFF.

The chain has TRBV7-3 and TRBJ2-7; D is perhaps TRBD1 (7 bases). Germline V gives CDR1 SGHTA, CDR2 FQGTGA. The CDR3 has 14 residues. The V and J ends lost 3 bases and 0 bases respectively, with 9 bases between them. CDR3 DNA sequence: TGTGCCAGCAGCTTGCAGGGGGGCTCCTACGAGCAGTACTTC. Translated, it gives CASSLQGGSYEQYF.

The J gene is TRBJ2-5, the V gene TRBV7-2, with 9 bases aligning to TRBD1. This CDR3 spans 15 amino acids. Germline V gene lookup returns CDR1 SGHTA and CDR2 FQGNSA. Losses at the gene ends were 2 bases for V and 4 bases for J; bases not matched to a gene: 5. CDR3 DNA: TGTGCCAGCAGCTTACTGGGACAGGGTGGAGAGACCCAGTACTTC. Its translation: CASSLLGQGGETQYF.

The chain employs TRBV19 and TRBJ1-2; 7 bases are shared with TRBD1. CDR3 length equals 16 residues. Germline V CDR1 and CDR2: LNHDA, SQIVND (reference sequence). Trimming at V came to 3 bases and at J to 2 bases, leaving 9 bases not matched to a gene. The CDR3 reads CASSIGTDSRNYGYTF. The CDR3 DNA is TGTGCCAGTAGTATCGGGACAGATTCTCGAAACTATGGCTACACCTTC.

The chain has TRBV7-2 and TRBJ2-5; 9 nucleotides align to TRBD2. CDR1 is SGHTA and CDR2 is FQGNSA in the germline V gene. Trimming at V came to 4 bases and at J to 6 bases, leaving 6 bases not matched to a gene. The CDR3 is 14 amino acids. CDR3 sequence (DNA): TGTGCCAGCAGCTCATGGGGACTAGCAAAGACCCAGTACTTC. Amino acids: CASSSWGLAKTQYF.

V gene TRBV10-3 combines with J gene TRBJ2-5; either TRBD1 or TRBD2 may fit D (5 bases each). The J call may be in error: the DNA end matches TRBJ2-7 better. Germline loops: CDR1 ENHRY, CDR2 SYGVKD. The CDR3 is 13 residues long. The CDR3 loop is CAISELRDHEQYF. The CDR3 coding sequence is TGTGCCATCAGTGAGCTCAGGGACCACGAGCAGTACTTC.

This clone was recorded once. The chain couples TRBV5-1 to TRBJ2-5; 9 bases map to TRBD2. CDR3 length: 12 residues. The germline CDR1 and CDR2 sequences are SGHRS and YFSETQ. The ends lost 7 bases at V and 5 bases at J; junction bases unmatched: 3. In nucleotides, the CDR3 is TGCGCCAGCGCGGCGGGAGGGGAGACCCAGTACTTC. Translation: CASAAGGETQYF.

This clone has just a few counts. V and J are TRBV30 and TRBJ1-3; D remains unclear. With 0 bases removed from V and 1 base from J, the gap between germline ends came to 4 bases. Germline V gives CDR1 GTSNPN, CDR2 SVGIG (reference sequence). This CDR3 is 13 amino acids long. This CDR3 is CAWSVGSGNTIYF. DNA of the CDR3: TGTGCCTGGAGTGTTGGGTCTGGAAACACCATATATTTT.

The chain couples TRBV5-4 to TRBJ2-7; 8 bases map to TRBD1. After removal of 1 base from V and 4 bases from J, the junction contained 10 bases not matched to a gene. Germline V CDR1 and CDR2: SGHNT, YYREEE (reference sequence). This CDR3 is 16 amino acids long. This CDR3 is CASSLRQGALRYEQYF. The CDR3 DNA is TGTGCCAGCAGCTTGCGGCAGGGGGCGTTACGTTACGAGCAGTACTTC.

The CDR3 region has the DNA TGTGCCAGCAGCTTAGTATCAGGGGAAGAAACCGGGGAGCTGTTTTTT. Translation gives CASSLVSGEETGELFF. V gene TRBV13 combines with J gene TRBJ2-2, with D maybe TRBD1 (6 bases). With 1 base removed from V and 5 bases from J, the gap between germline ends came to 14 bases. From germline, CDR1 is PRHDT and CDR2 FYEKMQ (reference sequence). This CDR3 is 16 amino acids long.